This T cell receptor beta chain was obtained from a study of blood T cells in healthy people across ages (dated by TCRdb to the mid-2010s). Background for the entire study: Template switching captured roughly one uniquely barcoded TCR beta cDNA molecule per two T cells in model experiments. The study analyzed two additional independent replicas of 1 million unique cDNA reads from the same blood draw for two donors, one aged 18 to 29 and one aged 80 or older. Donors were grouped into four age groups: young (average approximately 15 years), middle-aged (roughly 37), aged (roughly 62) and long-lived (over 80). To avoid experimental bias, donors of different ages were randomly spread across the sequencing lanes. To track age-related changes in TCR beta repertoire diversity, the study relied on deep sequencing normalized with unique cDNA molecular identifiers.

Paper-wide results and their limitations: Observed TCR beta diversity per million T cells fell roughly linearly with age, and a significant reduction was already apparent by age around 40. Because profiling used bulk unsorted PBMCs, naive and antigen-experienced compartments could not be compared conclusively. Estimates of total diversity from one million sequenced T cells were regarded as lower bounds and underestimates. The CMV infection status of donors was not known, potentially confounding age-related changes in expanded clonotypes. The long-lived group showed more naive CD4+ T cells, fewer expanded clones and increased TCR diversity than the aged group, suggesting age selection. There was a strong correlation between observed TCR beta diversity and the percentage of naive T cells measured by flow cytometry.

This clonotype was observed a handful of times. There is no known antigen for this receptor. One base away there is no much larger clone; base qualities are not given. The CDR3 sequence holds 13 residues, the cysteine and phenylalanine included. Just CDR3 DNA is preserved here, 39 bases in frame from base 1. CDR1 MNHEY and CDR2 SVGEGT are derived from the germline V gene. V was cut back by 5 bases and J by 4 bases, leaving a gap of 11 bases between them. The library was prepared using 5' RACE. The sequencer listed for this sample is Illumina HiSeq 2500. The second PCR ran for about 7 to 11 cycles and used a J-beta primer mix along with a sample-barcoded 5' primer. Each TCR beta cDNA molecule received a unique molecular identifier from a template-switch 5' adaptor carrying 12 random nucleotides. Each sample yielded at least 3 million CDR3-containing paired-end reads. All of the RNA was converted into first-strand cDNA using the Mint cDNA synthesis kit, with a TRBC-specific oligonucleotide serving as the primer. Following uracil-DNA glycosylase treatment, a first 18-cycle PCR with universal primers M1SS and BC2_uni_R was performed on all cDNA. In the source study's methods: Each sample was normalized by randomly selecting 1 million high-quality reads, each carrying a distinct molecular identifier. Instead of being binned into consensus sequences, reads with shared molecular identifiers were discarded. MiTCR, run with a Q25 quality threshold and the strictest error-elimination algorithm, handled CDR3 identification, clonotype clustering and error correction. Lower-bound total TCR beta diversity was estimated with a nonparametric unseen species model using Euler transformation. TCRdb trimmed public reads at Q25 via fastp, called clones via MiXCR and kept in-frame beta chains. Rows with one shared CDR3 protein collapse into an entry with the most common genes and DNA. What appears here as the V and J calls and clone size reflects TCRdb's work, not the paper's. This sample has 450,000 to 700,000 distinct CDR3 sequences in its table, and approximately 30% of those were observed once. The ten largest make up about a fifth of the sample.

The roughly 39 donors, aged about 6 to 95 years, were systemically healthy Caucasian individuals from Russia. Each donor gave around 9.5 milliliters of peripheral blood, collected into EDTA-treated Vacutainer tubes. PBMCs were isolated by Ficoll-Paque density-gradient centrifugation, with at least 6 million obtained per sample. Total RNA was extracted from PBMCs with Trizol reagent, with at least 5.5 micrograms obtained per sample. The percentages of naive CD45RAhigh/CD27high T cells were determined by flow cytometry on a PBMC aliquot from every donor. Source material: blood. The clonotype originates from a woman in her seventies in good health. The V gene is TRBV6-2 or TRBV6-3 and the J gene is TRBJ2-5; the D call is possibly TRBD1 or TRBD2, each sharing 5 bases. The CDR3 protein sequence reads: CASSRDPRETQYF. The bases read TGTGCCAGCAGTCGGGACCCCCGAGAGACCCAGTACTTC.